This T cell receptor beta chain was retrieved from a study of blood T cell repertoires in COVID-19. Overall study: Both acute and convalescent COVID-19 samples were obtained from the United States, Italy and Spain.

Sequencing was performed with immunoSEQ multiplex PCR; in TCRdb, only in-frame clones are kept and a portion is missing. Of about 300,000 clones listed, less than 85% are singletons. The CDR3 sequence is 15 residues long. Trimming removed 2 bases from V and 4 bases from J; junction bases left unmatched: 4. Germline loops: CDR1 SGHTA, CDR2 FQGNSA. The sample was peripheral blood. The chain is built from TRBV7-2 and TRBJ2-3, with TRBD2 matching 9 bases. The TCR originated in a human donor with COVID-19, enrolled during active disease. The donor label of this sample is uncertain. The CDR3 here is CASSLNAGGSDTQYF. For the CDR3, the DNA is TGTGCCAGCAGCTTAAATGCGGGAGGGTCAGATACGCAGTATTTT.